Here is one T cell receptor beta chain with its context. These data belong to a study of beta chain features in type 1 diabetes. Reverse transcription of all isolated RNA meant that expressed TCRB transcripts were sequenced. This table comes from immunoSEQ multiplex PCR, and its TCRdb copy is limited to in-frame clones, with some not included. The sample consists of about 240,000 clones, 25% to 30% of them appearing once. Trimming removed 3 bases from V and 7 bases from J, with 17 bases in between. The germline V gene has CDR1 GTSNPN and CDR2 SVGIG (reference sequence). The CDR3 length is 14 residues.

The chain uses TRBV30 and TRBJ2-3; D remains unclear. The sequence derives from a man aged 30 to 39 in good health. Sequenced input: central memory CD4+ T cells from blood. The CDR3 bases are TGTGCCTGGAGGGATCAGACAAGGGCGTATACGCAGTATTTT. This translates into CAWRDQTRAYTQYF.